Listed below are T cell receptor beta chains from one sample, sequenced in a study of blood T cell repertoires in COVID-19. The table came from immunoSEQ multiplex PCR; TCRdb's copy has only in-frame clones and leaves some out. Of some 150,000 clones in the sample, around 80% are singletons; the top ten hold over 5%. Sequenced material: PBMCs or T cells enriched from blood (not recorded which). The receptors shown here come from a woman aged 45-60 years who had recovered from COVID-19. The CDR3 runs from the conserved cysteine through the conserved F or W. A D gene is named only where the DNA matches it firmly. Some rows mark clone size as missing; the rest say once, few, many or name a class of expanded clone.

j_call clone_size cdr3_length d_call v_call cdr3_nt cdr3_aa
TRBJ2-1 . 16 TRBD2 TRBV28 TGTGCCAGCAGGTCGGGACTAGCGGGGTCCCTGGGGGAGCAGTTCTTC CASRSGLAGSLGEQFF
TRBJ1-2 . 16 . TRBV7-2 TGTGCCAGCAGCTTAGTCCACGGAGGGGCAAACTATGGCTACACCTTC CASSLVHGGANYGYTF
TRBJ1-1 few 12 . TRBV28 TGTGCCAGCAGTCCACAGGGTACTGAAGCTTTCTTT CASSPQGTEAFF
TRBJ2-2 . 14 . TRBV19 TGTGCCAGTAGTATAGAGGGATGGGGCATGGAGCTGTTTTTT CASSIEGWGMELFF
TRBJ2-7 once 14 . TRBV20-1 TGCAGTGCTAGTCGGGCCCAGCGGACCTACGAGCAGTACTTC CSASRAQRTYEQYF
TRBJ2-3 . 16 TRBD1 TRBV6-4 TGTGCCAGCAGTGGACAGGGGATGGGTGCAACAGATACGCAGTATTTT CASSGQGMGATDTQYF
TRBJ2-1 . 15 TRBD1 TRBV28 TGTGCCAGCAGAATGACAGGGGGTTCTTACAATGAGCAGTTCTTC CASRMTGGSYNEQFF
TRBJ1-1 . 14 . TRBV30 TGTGCCTGGAGTCCCATCAGACTTGACACTGAAGCTTTCTTT CAWSPIRLDTEAFF
TRBJ2-5 . 13 . TRBV25-1 TGTGCCAGCAGTGATCAGGGTGTTGAGACCCAGTACTTC CASSDQGVETQYF
TRBJ1-2 . 14 . TRBV28 TGTGCCAGCAGTTTACGGGGGGGTTGGTATGGCTACACCTTC CASSLRGGWYGYTF
TRBJ1-5 . 15 . TRBV3-1/TRBV3-2 TGTGCCAGCAGCCCCTCCGGACAGAGCAATCAGCCCCAGCATTTT CASSPSGQSNQPQHF
TRBJ2-1 once 14 . TRBV13 TGTGCCAGCAGCCCAAGCGGCAACTACAATGAGCAGTTCTTC CASSPSGNYNEQFF
TRBJ2-3 . 12 . TRBV7-2 TGTGCCAGCAGCCCCGACTCCGAGGCGCAGTATTTT CASSPDSEAQYF
TRBJ2-1 . 16 TRBD2 TRBV3-1/TRBV3-2 TGTGCCAGCAGCCAAGATTTAACGGGGGGGTCCAATGAGCAGTTCTTC CASSQDLTGGSNEQFF
TRBJ1-2 . 15 . TRBV28 TGTGCCAGCAGTCCGCCGGACAAAGGCCCCTATGGCTACACCTTC CASSPPDKGPYGYTF
TRBJ1-2 . 15 . TRBV4-1 TGCGCCAGCAGCCAAGTAGGTCCTGGGCACTATGGCTACACCTTC CASSQVGPGHYGYTF
TRBJ1-2 . 15 . TRBV7-9 TGTGCCAGCGTCCGCGCGGAGGGTGTAGACTATGGCTACACCTTC CASVRAEGVDYGYTF
TRBJ2-1 . 14 TRBD1 TRBV5-1 TGCGCCAGCAGCAAGGGACAGGGCTTGGGTGAGCAGTTCTTC CASSKGQGLGEQFF
TRBJ2-7 . 14 TRBD2 TRBV7-9 TGTGCCAGCAGCCATAGCGGGGGGCCCTACGAGCAGTACTTC CASSHSGGPYEQYF
TRBJ1-5 . 15 . TRBV4-1 TGCGCCAGCAGCTGGGACTCAGCAAGCAATCAGCCCCAGCATTTT CASSWDSASNQPQHF
TRBJ2-1 . 15 TRBD2 TRBV5-1 TGCGCCAGCAGCCCAACAGCGGGGGGGTCCAATGAGCAGTTCTTC CASSPTAGGSNEQFF
TRBJ1-5 . 14 . TRBV19 TGTGCCAGTAGTAAACTCCCCCGCGATCAGCCCCAGCATTTT CASSKLPRDQPQHF
TRBJ2-3 . 16 TRBD1 TRBV6-1 TGTGCCAGCAGTGACTGGGGACAGGGGGCCGGAGATACGCAGTATTTT CASSDWGQGAGDTQYF
TRBJ1-5 . 13 . TRBV5-1 TGCGCCAGCAGCCTAAATAGCAATCAGCCCCAGCATTTT CASSLNSNQPQHF
TRBJ2-5 . 15 . TRBV5-1 TGCGCCAGCAGCTTGCTTTCGGGGGAACAAGAGACCCAGTACTTC CASSLLSGEQETQYF
TRBJ2-7 many 15 TRBD2 TRBV7-9 TGTGCCAGCAGCCCGGGACTAGCGGGGACAGGAGAGCAGTACTTC CASSPGLAGTGEQYF
TRBJ1-2 . 14 TRBD1 TRBV19 TGTGCCAGTAGGACAGGGTCAGCTAACTATGGCTACACCTTC CASRTGSANYGYTF
TRBJ2-7 . 15 TRBD1 TRBV4-2 TGTGCCAGCAGCCCGGGACAGGGATTAACCTACGAGCAGTACTTC CASSPGQGLTYEQYF
TRBJ1-6 . 15 . TRBV11-2 TGTGCCAGCAGCCCAGGGCTCATCTATAATTCACCCCTCCACTTT CASSPGLIYNSPLHF
TRBJ1-5 . 13 . TRBV18 TGTGCCAGCTCACCACTCCGGACAGAGACCCAGCATTTT CASSPLRTETQHF
TRBJ2-3 . 15 . TRBV24-1 TGTGCCACCAGTGATTTTGCAGGGGCCCCAGATACGCAGTATTTT CATSDFAGAPDTQYF
TRBJ2-3 . 16 . TRBV24-1 TGTGCCACCAGTGGTGCGACTCGAATACGCACAGATACGCAGTATTTT CATSGATRIRTDTQYF
TRBJ2-2 . 14 . TRBV5-1 TGCGCCAGCAGCCTTGGAGCAGACTCCGGGGAGCTGTTTTTT CASSLGADSGELFF
TRBJ1-2 . 13 . TRBV5-4 TGTGCCAGCAGCCTCATTGACGGGAGCGGCTACACCTTC CASSLIDGSGYTF
TRBJ2-7 once 14 . TRBV7-5 TGTGTCAGAAGCCCCAGACAGGGTGGCTACGAGCAGTACTTC CVRSPRQGGYEQYF
TRBJ1-1 . 14 TRBD1 TRBV27 TGTGCCAGCAGTTTTGGACAGGGTAGGACTGAAGCTTTCTTT CASSFGQGRTEAFF
TRBJ2-6 . 14 . TRBV5-1 TGCGCCAGCCGAGGGACATCTGGGGCCAACGTCCTGACTTTC CASRGTSGANVLTF
TRBJ2-5 . 15 TRBD1 TRBV5-1 TGCGCCAGCAGCGCCACCGGGACACAGGGGGAGACCCAGTACTTC CASSATGTQGETQYF
TRBJ2-1 . 11 . TRBV28 TGTGCGGCGGAGGGACGCAATGAGCAGTTCTTC CAAEGRNEQFF
TRBJ2-3 once 16 . TRBV7-8 TGTGCCAGCCGGACGGTCGGGACAAATTACACAGATACACAGTATTTT CASRTVGTNYTDTQYF
TRBJ1-1 . 16 . TRBV5-4 TGTGCCAGCAGGCCCTCCCCAGGGATCCAGAACACTGAAGCTTTCTTT CASRPSPGIQNTEAFF
TRBJ1-4 many 13 TRBD1 TRBV10-3 TGTGCCATCAGTGAGACAGGGGGCGAAAAACTGTTTTTT CAISETGGEKLFF
TRBJ2-2 . 16 TRBD2 TRBV7-2 TGTGCCAGCAGCCCGGGACTAGCGGGGCTTGACGGGGAGCTGTTTTTT CASSPGLAGLDGELFF
TRBJ1-2 . 15 . TRBV5-5 TGTGCCAGCAGCTTGGGGGGCGCCGGGAGCTATGGCTACACCTTC CASSLGGAGSYGYTF
TRBJ2-5 . 12 . TRBV7-2 TGTGCCAGCAGCCCCTACCAAGAGACCCAGTACTTC CASSPYQETQYF
TRBJ2-1 . 15 . TRBV2 TGTGCCAGCAGTGAAGGGCGGAGCTCCTACAATGAGCAGTTCTTC CASSEGRSSYNEQFF
TRBJ2-5 . 14 TRBD2 TRBV18 TGTGCCAGCTCACCGACTAGCGGGGGGGAGACCCAGTACTTC CASSPTSGGETQYF
TRBJ1-6 . 18 TRBD1 TRBV7-2 TGTGCCAGCAGCTCCGGGACAGGGAGTGGCTCCTATAATTCACCCCTCCACTTT CASSSGTGSGSYNSPLHF
TRBJ2-1 . 18 TRBD2 TRBV5-8 TGTGCCAGCAGCTTGGTTTTCCTGGGCGGGGGGATCAGCAATGAGCAGTTCTTC CASSLVFLGGGISNEQFF
TRBJ1-1 few 11 . TRBV27 TGTGCCAGCAGTACAGGGACAGAAGCTTTCTTT CASSTGTEAFF
TRBJ1-6 . 14 . TRBV28 TGTGCCAGCTCACAGAGCTCCTATAATTCACCCCTCCACTTT CASSQSSYNSPLHF
TRBJ1-5 . 14 . TRBV5-8 TGTGCCAGCAGCTTGGGCGCCACCTCGGGGGCCCAGCATTTT CASSLGATSGAQHF
TRBJ2-1 . 13 . TRBV30 TGTGCCTGGAGTGATGGGGGGTTCAATGAGCAGTTCTTC CAWSDGGFNEQFF
TRBJ1-2 . 13 TRBD1 TRBV7-9 TGTGCCAGCAGCCAACAGGGGAGGTATGGCTACACCTTC CASSQQGRYGYTF
TRBJ2-3 . 15 . TRBV6-5 TGTGCCAGCAGCCTCCAGGCAGCTAGCACAGATACGCAGTATTTT CASSLQAASTDTQYF